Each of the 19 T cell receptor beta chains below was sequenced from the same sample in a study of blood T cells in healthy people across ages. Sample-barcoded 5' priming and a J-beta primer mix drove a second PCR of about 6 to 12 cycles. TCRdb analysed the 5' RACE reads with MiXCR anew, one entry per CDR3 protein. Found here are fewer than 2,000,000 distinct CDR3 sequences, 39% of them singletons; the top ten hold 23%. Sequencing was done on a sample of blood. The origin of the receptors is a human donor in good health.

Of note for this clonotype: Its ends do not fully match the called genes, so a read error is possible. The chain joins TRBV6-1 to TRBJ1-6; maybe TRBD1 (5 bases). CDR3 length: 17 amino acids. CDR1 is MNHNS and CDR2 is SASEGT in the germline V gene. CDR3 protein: CAGSDGNRGLGNSPLHF. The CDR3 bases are TGTGCCGGCAGTGATGGGAACCGGGGCTTGGGTAATTCACCCCTCCACTTT.

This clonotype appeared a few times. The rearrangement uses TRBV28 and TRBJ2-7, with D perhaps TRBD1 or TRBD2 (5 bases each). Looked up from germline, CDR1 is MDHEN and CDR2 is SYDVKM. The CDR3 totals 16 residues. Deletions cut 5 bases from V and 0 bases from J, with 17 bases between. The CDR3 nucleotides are TGTGCCAGCAGTACCACCGGGACCGCGAGCTCCTACGAGCAGTACTTC. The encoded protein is CASSTTGTASSYEQYF.

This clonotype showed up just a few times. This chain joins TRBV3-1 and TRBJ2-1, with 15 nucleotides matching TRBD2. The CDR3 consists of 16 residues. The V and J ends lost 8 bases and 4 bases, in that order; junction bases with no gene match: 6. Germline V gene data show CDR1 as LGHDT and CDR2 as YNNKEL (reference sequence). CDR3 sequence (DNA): TGTGCCAGCTTCGGACTAGCGGGGGGGTTGTACAATGAGCAGTTCTTC. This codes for CASFGLAGGLYNEQFF.

CDR3 region: CASSSFRTGGRETQYF. The DNA for the CDR3 is TGTGCCAGCAGTTCCTTTAGGACAGGGGGCAGGGAGACCCAGTACTTC. The chain links TRBV28 to TRBJ2-5; 11 positions match TRBD1. J was trimmed by 5 bases and V by 4 bases; bases with no gene match: 9. This CDR3 has 16 amino acids. The germline V gene has CDR1 MDHEN and CDR2 SYDVKM.

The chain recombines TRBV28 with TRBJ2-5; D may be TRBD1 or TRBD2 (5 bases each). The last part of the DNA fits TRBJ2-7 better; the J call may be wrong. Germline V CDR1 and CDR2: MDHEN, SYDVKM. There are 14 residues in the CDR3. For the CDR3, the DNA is TGTGCCAGCAGTCTCAACTTTTTGGGGGTCGAGCAGTACTTC. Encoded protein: CASSLNFLGVEQYF.

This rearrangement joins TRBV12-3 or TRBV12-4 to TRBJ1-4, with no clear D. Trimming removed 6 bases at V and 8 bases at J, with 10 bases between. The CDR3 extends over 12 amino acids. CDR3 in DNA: TGTGCCAGCAGGGGAAACGGGGAAAAACTGTTTTTT. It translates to CASRGNGEKLFF.

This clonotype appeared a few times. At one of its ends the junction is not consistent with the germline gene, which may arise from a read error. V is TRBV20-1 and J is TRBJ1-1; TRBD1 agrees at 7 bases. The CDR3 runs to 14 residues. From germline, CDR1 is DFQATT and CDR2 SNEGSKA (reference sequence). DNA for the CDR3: TGCAGTACTAGAGATACAGGGGTGATACTTGAAGCTTTCTTT. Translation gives CSTRDTGVILEAFF.

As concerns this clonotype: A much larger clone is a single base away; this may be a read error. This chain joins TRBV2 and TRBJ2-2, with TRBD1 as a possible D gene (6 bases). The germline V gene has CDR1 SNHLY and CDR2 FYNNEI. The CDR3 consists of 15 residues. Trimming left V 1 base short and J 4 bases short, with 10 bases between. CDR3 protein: CASSEVHRVTGELFF. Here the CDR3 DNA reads TGTGCCAGCAGTGAAGTGCACAGGGTCACCGGGGAGCTGTTTTTT.

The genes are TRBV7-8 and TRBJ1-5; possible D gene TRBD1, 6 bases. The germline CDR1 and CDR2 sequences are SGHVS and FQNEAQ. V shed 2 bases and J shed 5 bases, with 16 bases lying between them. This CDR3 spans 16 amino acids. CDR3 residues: CASSLHPARGHQPQHF. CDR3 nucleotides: TGTGCCAGCAGCTTACACCCTGCCAGGGGTCATCAGCCCCAGCATTTT.

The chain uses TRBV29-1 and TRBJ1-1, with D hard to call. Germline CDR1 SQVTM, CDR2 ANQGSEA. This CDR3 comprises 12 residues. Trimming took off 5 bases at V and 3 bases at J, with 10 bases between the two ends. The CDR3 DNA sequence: TGCAGCGTTATGGTTTATGACACTGAAGCTTTCTTT. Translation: CSVMVYDTEAFF. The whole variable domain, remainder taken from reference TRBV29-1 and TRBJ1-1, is SAVISQKPSRDICQRGTSLTIQCQVDSQVTMMFWYRQQPGQSLTLIATANQGSEATYESGFVIDKFPISRPNLTFSTLTVSNMSPEDSSIYLCSVMVYDTEAFFGQGTRLTVV.

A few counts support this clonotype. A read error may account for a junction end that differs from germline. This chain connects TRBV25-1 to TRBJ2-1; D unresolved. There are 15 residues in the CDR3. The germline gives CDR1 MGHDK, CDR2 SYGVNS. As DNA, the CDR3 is TGTGCCAGCAGTGGTATCCTGGGGTACTACAGTGAGCAGTTCTTC. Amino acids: CASSGILGYYSEQFF.

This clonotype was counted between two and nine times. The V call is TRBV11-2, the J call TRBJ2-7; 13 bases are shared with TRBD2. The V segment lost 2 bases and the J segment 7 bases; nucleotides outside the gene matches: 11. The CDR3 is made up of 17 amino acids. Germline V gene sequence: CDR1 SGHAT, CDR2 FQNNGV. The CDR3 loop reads CASSLWGLAGTVLEQYF. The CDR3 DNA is TGTGCCAGCAGCTTATGGGGACTAGCGGGGACCGTATTGGAGCAGTACTTC. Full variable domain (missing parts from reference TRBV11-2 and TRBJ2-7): EAGVAQSPRYKIIEKRQSVAFWCNPISGHATLYWYQQILGQGPKLLIQFQNNGVVDDSQLPKDRFSAERLKGVDSTLKIQPAKLEDSAVYLCASSLWGLAGTVLEQYFGPGTRLTVT.

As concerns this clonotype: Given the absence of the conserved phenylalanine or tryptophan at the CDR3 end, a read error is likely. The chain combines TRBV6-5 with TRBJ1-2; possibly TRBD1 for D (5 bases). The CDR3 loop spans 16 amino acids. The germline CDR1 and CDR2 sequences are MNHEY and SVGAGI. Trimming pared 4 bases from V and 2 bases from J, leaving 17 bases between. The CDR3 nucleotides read TGTGCCAGCAGTTTATCCCCCGGGGGGATGAACTATGGCTACACCGTC. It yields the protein CASSLSPGGMNYGYTV.

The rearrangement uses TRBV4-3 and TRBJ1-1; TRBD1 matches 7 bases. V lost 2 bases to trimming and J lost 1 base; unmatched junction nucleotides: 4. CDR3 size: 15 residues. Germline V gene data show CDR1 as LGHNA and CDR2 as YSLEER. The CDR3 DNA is TGCGCCAGCAGCCAATCGGACAGGCGGAACACTGAAGCTTTCTTT. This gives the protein CASSQSDRRNTEAFF.

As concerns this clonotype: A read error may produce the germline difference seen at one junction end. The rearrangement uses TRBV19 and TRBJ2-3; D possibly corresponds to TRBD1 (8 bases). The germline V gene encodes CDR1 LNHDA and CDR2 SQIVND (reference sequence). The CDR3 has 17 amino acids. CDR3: CASSMDREGLYTDAQYF. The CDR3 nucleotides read TGTGCCAGTAGTATGGACAGGGAGGGGCTCTACACAGATGCGCAGTATTTT.

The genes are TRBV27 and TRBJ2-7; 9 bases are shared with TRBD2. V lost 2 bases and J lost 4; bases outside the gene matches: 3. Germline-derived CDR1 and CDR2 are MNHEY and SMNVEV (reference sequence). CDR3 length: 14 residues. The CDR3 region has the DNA TGTGCCAGCAGTTTACGGGGACTAGCTTACGAGCAGTACTTC. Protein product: CASSLRGLAYEQYF.

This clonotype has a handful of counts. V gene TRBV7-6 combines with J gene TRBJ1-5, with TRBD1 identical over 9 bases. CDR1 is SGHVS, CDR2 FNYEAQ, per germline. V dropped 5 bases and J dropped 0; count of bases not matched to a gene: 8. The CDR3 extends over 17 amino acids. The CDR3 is CASSVGTGKYSNQPQHF. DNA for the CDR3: TGTGCCAGCAGCGTCGGGACAGGGAAATATAGCAATCAGCCCCAGCATTTT.

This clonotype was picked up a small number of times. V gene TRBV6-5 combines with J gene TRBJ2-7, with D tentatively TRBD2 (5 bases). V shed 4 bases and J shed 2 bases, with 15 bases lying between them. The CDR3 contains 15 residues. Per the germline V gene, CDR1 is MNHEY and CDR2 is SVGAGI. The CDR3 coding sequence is TGTGCCAGCAGTTTCTCTTTGGACTCTCCCTACGAGCAGTACTTC. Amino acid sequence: CASSFSLDSPYEQYF.

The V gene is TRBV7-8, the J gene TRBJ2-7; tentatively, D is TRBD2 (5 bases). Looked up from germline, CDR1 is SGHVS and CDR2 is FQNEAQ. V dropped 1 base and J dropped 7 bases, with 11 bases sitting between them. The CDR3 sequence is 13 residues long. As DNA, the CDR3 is TGTGCCAGCAGCTTAGGGAGGACTGGGGAGCAGTACTTC. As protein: CASSLGRTGEQYF.